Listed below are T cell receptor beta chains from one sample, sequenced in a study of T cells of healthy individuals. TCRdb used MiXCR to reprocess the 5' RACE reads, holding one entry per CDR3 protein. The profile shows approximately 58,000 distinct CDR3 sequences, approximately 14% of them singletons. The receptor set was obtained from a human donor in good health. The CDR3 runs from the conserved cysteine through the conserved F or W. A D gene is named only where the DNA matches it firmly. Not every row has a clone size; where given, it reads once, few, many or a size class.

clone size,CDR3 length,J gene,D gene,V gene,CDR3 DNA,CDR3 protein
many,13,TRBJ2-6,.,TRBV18,TGTGCCAGCTCACCTTACGGGGCCAACGTCCTGACTTTC,CASSPYGANVLTF
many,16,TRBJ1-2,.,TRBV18,TGTGCCAGCTCACCGGAAGCGGGACAAGCTAACTATGGCTACACCTTC,CASSPEAGQANYGYTF
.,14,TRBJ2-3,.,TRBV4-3,TGCGCCAGCAGCCAGGACAGTTACACAGATACGCAGTATTTT,CASSQDSYTDTQYF
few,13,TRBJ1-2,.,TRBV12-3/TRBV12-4,TGTGCCAGCAGTTTACGGGTAGACTATGGCTACACCTTC,CASSLRVDYGYTF
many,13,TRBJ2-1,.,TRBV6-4,TGTGCCAGCAGTGACTCCCGAGGCAATGAGCAGTTCTTC,CASSDSRGNEQFF
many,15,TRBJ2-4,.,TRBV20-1,TGCAGTGCCTGTCGCCAGGGTCTAGCCAAAAACATTCAGTACTTC,CSACRQGLAKNIQYF
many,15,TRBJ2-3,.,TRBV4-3,TGCGCCAGCAGCCAAGATCGGGGTGGCGCAGATACGCAGTATTTT,CASSQDRGGADTQYF
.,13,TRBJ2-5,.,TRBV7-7,TGTGCTAGCAGCTTCGGCAGGGACGAGACCCAGTACTTC,CASSFGRDETQYF
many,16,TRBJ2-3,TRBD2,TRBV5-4,TGTGCCAGCAGCCTACCGACTAGCGGGAGCACAGATACGCAGTATTTT,CASSLPTSGSTDTQYF
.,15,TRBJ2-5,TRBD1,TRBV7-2,TGTGCCAGCAGTCCCGAATCGACAGGGGGGAAGACCCAGTACTTC,CASSPESTGGKTQYF
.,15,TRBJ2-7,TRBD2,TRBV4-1,TGCGCCAGCAGCCACTCTAGCGGGGGGTTCTACGAGCAGTACTTC,CASSHSSGGFYEQYF
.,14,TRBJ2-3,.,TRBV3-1,TGTGTCAGCAGCCCTCGGTATCCCACAGATACGCAGTATTTT,CVSSPRYPTDTQYF
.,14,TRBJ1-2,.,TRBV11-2,TGTGCCAGCAGCTTAGTGTTGGGGGGAAGTGGCTACACCTTC,CASSLVLGGSGYTF
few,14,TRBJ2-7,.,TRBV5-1,TGCGCCAGCAGCTTGGCCGAACAGGGGAGGGAGCAGTACTTC,CASSLAEQGREQYF
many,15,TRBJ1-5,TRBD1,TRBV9,TGTGCCAGCAGCTCGACAGGGGGTCGCAATCAGCCCCAGCATTTT,CASSSTGGRNQPQHF
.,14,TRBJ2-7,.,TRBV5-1,TGCGCCAGCAGCTTGGCTGGGATGTCCTACGAGCAGTACTTC,CASSLAGMSYEQYF
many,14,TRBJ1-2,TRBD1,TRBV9,TGTGCCAGCAGCGCAGGGGGGGCGACCTATGGCTACACCTTC,CASSAGGATYGYTF
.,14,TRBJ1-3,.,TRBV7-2,TGTGCCAGCAGCCTCGAGGTCTCTGGAAACACCATATATTTT,CASSLEVSGNTIYF
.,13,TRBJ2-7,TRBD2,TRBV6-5,TGTGCCAGCAGTCTCACTAGCGCCTACGAGCAGTACTTC,CASSLTSAYEQYF
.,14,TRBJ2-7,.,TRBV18,TGTGCCAGCTCACCGGGACGGGACCTAGCCGAGCAGTACTTC,CASSPGRDLAEQYF
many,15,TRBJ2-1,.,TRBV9,TGTGCCAGCAGCGTCACGAACAGGAGATACAATGAGCAGTTCTTC,CASSVTNRRYNEQFF
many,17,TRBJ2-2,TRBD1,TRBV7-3,TGTGCCAGCAGCCCGCTTTCGGGGACAGCGAACACCGGGGAGCTGTTTTTT,CASSPLSGTANTGELFF
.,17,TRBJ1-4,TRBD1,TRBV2,TGTGCCAGCAGGGGCGCCCTTCAGGGGGCCACTAATGAAAAACTGTTTTTT,CASRGALQGATNEKLFF
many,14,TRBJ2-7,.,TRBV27,TGTGCCAGCAGTTATGGGGTTGGAGCCTACGAGCAGTACTTC,CASSYGVGAYEQYF
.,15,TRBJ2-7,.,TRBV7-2,TGTGCCAGCAGCTTAGGAAGGACATCCTCCTACGAGCAGTACTTC,CASSLGRTSSYEQYF
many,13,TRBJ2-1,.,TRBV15,TGTGCCACCAGCAGAGAGAGTACTAGCCAGCAGTTCTTC,CATSRESTSQQFF
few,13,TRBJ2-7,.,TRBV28,TGTGCCAGCAGGGTCTTTGGGAGCCACGAGCAGTACTTC,CASRVFGSHEQYF
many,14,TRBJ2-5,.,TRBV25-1,TGTGCCAGCAGCCCTACAGGGAGGGGAGAGACCCAGTACTTC,CASSPTGRGETQYF
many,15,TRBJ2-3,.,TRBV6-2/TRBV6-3,TGTGCCAGCAGCAAGGACTACCAAAGCACAGATACGCAGTATTTT,CASSKDYQSTDTQYF
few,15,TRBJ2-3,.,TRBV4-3,TGCGCCAGCAGCCAAGATTCCGGGAATAGGGATACGCAGTATTTT,CASSQDSGNRDTQYF
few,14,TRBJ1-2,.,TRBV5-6,TGTGCCAGCAGCTTGGAGGCAGCCTTCTATGGCTACACCTTC,CASSLEAAFYGYTF
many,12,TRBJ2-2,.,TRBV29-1,TGCAGCGTTGAAGGCCGAGGGGCTGGGCTGTTTTTT,CSVEGRGAGLFF
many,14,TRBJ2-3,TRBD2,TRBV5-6,TGTGCCAGCAGCGGGGGAGGGCCGGCAGATACGCAGTATTTT,CASSGGGPADTQYF
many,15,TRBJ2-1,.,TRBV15,TGTGCCACCAGCAGAGAAGACAGGTCGGCCGATGAGCAGTTCTTC,CATSREDRSADEQFF
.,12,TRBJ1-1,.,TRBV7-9,TGTGCCAGCAGCTTAGAGGCAGCCCAAGCTTTCTTT,CASSLEAAQAFF
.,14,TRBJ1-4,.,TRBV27,TGTGCCAGTAAAAGTCGCAGGGAGAATGAAAAACTGTTTTTT,CASKSRRENEKLFF
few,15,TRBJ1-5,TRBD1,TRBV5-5,TGTGCCAGCAGCCGGACAGGGACTAGCAATCAGCCCCAGCATTTT,CASSRTGTSNQPQHF
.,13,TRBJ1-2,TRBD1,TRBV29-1,TGCAGCGCCGAGGCAGGGGGCGCCCGTGGCTACACCTTC,CSAEAGGARGYTF
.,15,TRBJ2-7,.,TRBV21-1,TGTGCCAGCGGCGGGGACAGGGTGAGCTCCTACGAGCAGTACTTC,CASGGDRVSSYEQYF
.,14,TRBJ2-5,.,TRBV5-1,TGCGCCAGCAGTGGGGGCTCGGGACGGGAGACCCAGTACTTC,CASSGGSGRETQYF
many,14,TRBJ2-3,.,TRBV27,TGTGCCAGCAGTTTATTTCCGGGAGCAGATACGCAGTATTTT,CASSLFPGADTQYF
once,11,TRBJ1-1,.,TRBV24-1,TGTGCCACCAGTGATTACACGGAAGCTTTCTTT,CATSDYTEAFF
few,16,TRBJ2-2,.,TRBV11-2,TGTGCCAGCAGCCCAGGGGGGGCGCGGAACACCGGGGAGCTGTTTTTT,CASSPGGARNTGELFF
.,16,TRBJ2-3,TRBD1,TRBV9,TGTGCCAGCAGCGCCGACTTTGGACAGGGAGTGGATACGCAGTATTTT,CASSADFGQGVDTQYF
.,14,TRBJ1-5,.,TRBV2,TGTGCCAGCAACGGTCAACTGCCCAATCAGCCCCAGCATTTT,CASNGQLPNQPQHF
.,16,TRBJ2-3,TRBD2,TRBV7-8,TGTGCCAGCAGCTTAGTTGGCGGGGGTGTCACAGATACGCAGTATTTT,CASSLVGGGVTDTQYF
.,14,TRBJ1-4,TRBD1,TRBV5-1,TGCGCCAGCAGCTTGGCAGACAGGGGCCAAAAACTGTTTTTT,CASSLADRGQKLFF
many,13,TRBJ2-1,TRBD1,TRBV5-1,TGCGCCAGGTCGACAGGGGTTAACAATGAGCAGTTCTTC,CARSTGVNNEQFF
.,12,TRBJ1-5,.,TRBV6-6,TGTGCCAGCAGTTATGCGGAACAGCCCCAGCATTTT,CASSYAEQPQHF
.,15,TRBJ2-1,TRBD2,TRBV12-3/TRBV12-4,TGTGCCAGCAGTCCGGGACTAGCGGGGTTAAATGAGCAGTTCTTC,CASSPGLAGLNEQFF